In its sample, the clone carrying this T cell receptor beta chain was seen many times. Antigen specificity is unknown. Libraries of TCR beta came from iRepertoire HTBI primers plus Arm-PCR of CDR3 regions. TCRdb processed the multiplex PCR reads anew with MiXCR; each CDR3 protein has one entry. This table holds around 460,000 distinct CDR3 sequences, around a fifth found once. The CDR3 extends over 14 amino acids. The junction had 6 bases not matched to a gene; V was cut back by 5 bases and J by 6 bases. These data originate in a study of regulatory T cells in long-lasting Graves disease. The study, taken as a whole, reports: Persistent patients had more shared public clonotypes (around 3,000) than new patients (about 880).

As to time point: persistent/refractory GD, antithyroid drugs over 5 years with positive TRAb. With RNA extracted from PBMCs as input, the TCR library was made. The specimen was peripheral blood mononuclear cells (PBMCs), collected when the disease was refractory, from a patient treated with antithyroid drugs. This clonotype was obtained from a female donor with Graves disease. The chain recombines TRBV12-3 or TRBV12-4 with TRBJ2-7, with 11 bases fitting TRBD2. In DNA form, the CDR3 reads TGTGCCAGCAGTCTGACTAGCGGGATTTTCGAGCAGTACTTC. It yields the protein CASSLTSGIFEQYF.